A single T cell receptor (beta chain) is shown here with its context. This clone appeared a few times. Its antigen is still unknown. Base qualities are not provided; no much larger clone lies one nucleotide away. Libraries came from the immunoSEQ multiplex PCR assay. Drawn from immuneACCESS, this table holds only the in-frame rearrangements with V and J called that TCRdb kept. Clones are partly lost; checked studies trace under half to an unresolved V gene and leave the rest unexplained. This sample is represented by about 69,000 clones; roughly 91% of them were singletons. The ten largest clones add up to about 1.5% of the sample. These data belong to a study of T cell changes during pregnancy in multiple sclerosis (dated by TCRdb to the late 2010s). Notes on the research overall: The study examined how the T cell repertoire changed over the course of pregnancy in women with multiple sclerosis.

Sequenced here: peripheral blood, sampled in the third trimester of pregnancy. This receptor was taken from a female donor with multiple sclerosis, enrolled in a pregnancy study.

The DNA sequence is as follows: TGCGCCAGCAGCCAAGATCTCGGTACAGGGAAGTCTTATGGCTACACCTTC. It is translated as CASSQDLGTGKSYGYTF. The chain uses TRBV4-1 and TRBJ1-2; TRBD1 is possibly the D segment (6 matching bases). Between the V and J ends, shortened by 0 bases and 5 bases respectively, the junction contains 19 bases. The CDR3 spans 17 residues, from the cysteine through the phenylalanine. Solely the CDR3 DNA is kept, with 51 bases framed from the first base. Based on the germline V gene, the CDR1 and CDR2 sequences are MGHRA and YSYEKL.